Each of the 6 T cell receptor beta chains below was sequenced from the same sample in a study of CD8 T cells in ankylosing spondylitis. MiXCR was run by TCRdb on the 5' RACE reads, yielding one entry per CDR3 protein. The sample has 250,000 to 300,000 distinct CDR3 sequences; around 20% are singletons. The sequencing input was blood, either unsorted or a sorted T cell fraction (not recorded which). These TCRs come from a male donor with ankylosing spondylitis or in good health (not recorded which).

This clonotype was counted ten times or more. The chain recombines TRBV28 with TRBJ2-7, with D possibly TRBD2 on 5 matching bases. There are 12 residues in the CDR3. Germline assignment: CDR1 MDHEN and CDR2 SYDVKM. The germline V and J ends were trimmed by 3 bases and 3 bases, with 6 bases remaining between them. The DNA for the CDR3 is TGTGCCAGCAGTTTTCGGGGCTACGAGCAGTACGTC. As protein: CASSFRGYEQYV.

This clonotype was picked up a small number of times. The chain combines TRBV5-1 with TRBJ2-3; 7 bases line up with TRBD1. From germline, CDR1 is SGHRS and CDR2 YFSETQ. This CDR3 region has 16 residues. V gave up 0 bases and J gave up 1 base; unmatched junction bases: 5. CDR3 sequence (DNA): TGCGCCAGCAGCTTGGTCACAGGGGTGGGCACAGATACGCAGTATTTT. Translation gives CASSLVTGVGTDTQYF.

In this sample, this clonotype turned up a few times. V usage is TRBV12-3 or TRBV12-4 and J usage is TRBJ2-1; 11 nucleotides agree with TRBD1. The CDR3 has 16 residues. V lost 5 bases to trimming and J lost 5 bases; unmatched junction nucleotides: 8. CDR3 protein: CASSAPGQGVNNEQFF. The CDR3 DNA is TGTGCCAGCAGTGCCCCGGGACAGGGGGTCAACAATGAGCAGTTCTTC.

The V gene is TRBV24-1, the J gene TRBJ2-2; no clear D gene. The CDR3 covers 12 residues. Germline CDR1 reads KGHDR; CDR2 reads SFDVKD. V was shortened by 9 bases and J by 1 base, with 5 bases between the two germline ends. For the CDR3, the DNA is TGTGCCACCGTTGGGAACACCGGGGAGCTGTTTTTT. Translated, it gives CATVGNTGELFF.

This clonotype has at least ten counts. The junction and the germline gene differ at one end; a read error may be behind it. The rearrangement joins TRBV28 to TRBJ1-2; D unresolved. Germline V gene data show CDR1 as MDHEN and CDR2 as SYDVKM. The CDR3 is 12 residues long. CDR3 loop: CANSREGYGYTF. In nucleotides, the CDR3 is TGTGCCAACAGTAGGGAAGGCTATGGCTACACCTTC.

This clonotype was seen ten or more times. The rearrangement joins TRBV4-1 to TRBJ2-1; D not resolved. Trimming removed 0 bases at V and 4 bases at J, with 13 bases between. This CDR3 spans 16 amino acids. Germline V gene data show CDR1 as MGHRA and CDR2 as YSYEKL. As DNA, the CDR3 is TGCGCCAGCAGCCAAGAATATGGGTCTTATTACAATGAGCAGTTCTTC. It codes for CASSQEYGSYYNEQFF.